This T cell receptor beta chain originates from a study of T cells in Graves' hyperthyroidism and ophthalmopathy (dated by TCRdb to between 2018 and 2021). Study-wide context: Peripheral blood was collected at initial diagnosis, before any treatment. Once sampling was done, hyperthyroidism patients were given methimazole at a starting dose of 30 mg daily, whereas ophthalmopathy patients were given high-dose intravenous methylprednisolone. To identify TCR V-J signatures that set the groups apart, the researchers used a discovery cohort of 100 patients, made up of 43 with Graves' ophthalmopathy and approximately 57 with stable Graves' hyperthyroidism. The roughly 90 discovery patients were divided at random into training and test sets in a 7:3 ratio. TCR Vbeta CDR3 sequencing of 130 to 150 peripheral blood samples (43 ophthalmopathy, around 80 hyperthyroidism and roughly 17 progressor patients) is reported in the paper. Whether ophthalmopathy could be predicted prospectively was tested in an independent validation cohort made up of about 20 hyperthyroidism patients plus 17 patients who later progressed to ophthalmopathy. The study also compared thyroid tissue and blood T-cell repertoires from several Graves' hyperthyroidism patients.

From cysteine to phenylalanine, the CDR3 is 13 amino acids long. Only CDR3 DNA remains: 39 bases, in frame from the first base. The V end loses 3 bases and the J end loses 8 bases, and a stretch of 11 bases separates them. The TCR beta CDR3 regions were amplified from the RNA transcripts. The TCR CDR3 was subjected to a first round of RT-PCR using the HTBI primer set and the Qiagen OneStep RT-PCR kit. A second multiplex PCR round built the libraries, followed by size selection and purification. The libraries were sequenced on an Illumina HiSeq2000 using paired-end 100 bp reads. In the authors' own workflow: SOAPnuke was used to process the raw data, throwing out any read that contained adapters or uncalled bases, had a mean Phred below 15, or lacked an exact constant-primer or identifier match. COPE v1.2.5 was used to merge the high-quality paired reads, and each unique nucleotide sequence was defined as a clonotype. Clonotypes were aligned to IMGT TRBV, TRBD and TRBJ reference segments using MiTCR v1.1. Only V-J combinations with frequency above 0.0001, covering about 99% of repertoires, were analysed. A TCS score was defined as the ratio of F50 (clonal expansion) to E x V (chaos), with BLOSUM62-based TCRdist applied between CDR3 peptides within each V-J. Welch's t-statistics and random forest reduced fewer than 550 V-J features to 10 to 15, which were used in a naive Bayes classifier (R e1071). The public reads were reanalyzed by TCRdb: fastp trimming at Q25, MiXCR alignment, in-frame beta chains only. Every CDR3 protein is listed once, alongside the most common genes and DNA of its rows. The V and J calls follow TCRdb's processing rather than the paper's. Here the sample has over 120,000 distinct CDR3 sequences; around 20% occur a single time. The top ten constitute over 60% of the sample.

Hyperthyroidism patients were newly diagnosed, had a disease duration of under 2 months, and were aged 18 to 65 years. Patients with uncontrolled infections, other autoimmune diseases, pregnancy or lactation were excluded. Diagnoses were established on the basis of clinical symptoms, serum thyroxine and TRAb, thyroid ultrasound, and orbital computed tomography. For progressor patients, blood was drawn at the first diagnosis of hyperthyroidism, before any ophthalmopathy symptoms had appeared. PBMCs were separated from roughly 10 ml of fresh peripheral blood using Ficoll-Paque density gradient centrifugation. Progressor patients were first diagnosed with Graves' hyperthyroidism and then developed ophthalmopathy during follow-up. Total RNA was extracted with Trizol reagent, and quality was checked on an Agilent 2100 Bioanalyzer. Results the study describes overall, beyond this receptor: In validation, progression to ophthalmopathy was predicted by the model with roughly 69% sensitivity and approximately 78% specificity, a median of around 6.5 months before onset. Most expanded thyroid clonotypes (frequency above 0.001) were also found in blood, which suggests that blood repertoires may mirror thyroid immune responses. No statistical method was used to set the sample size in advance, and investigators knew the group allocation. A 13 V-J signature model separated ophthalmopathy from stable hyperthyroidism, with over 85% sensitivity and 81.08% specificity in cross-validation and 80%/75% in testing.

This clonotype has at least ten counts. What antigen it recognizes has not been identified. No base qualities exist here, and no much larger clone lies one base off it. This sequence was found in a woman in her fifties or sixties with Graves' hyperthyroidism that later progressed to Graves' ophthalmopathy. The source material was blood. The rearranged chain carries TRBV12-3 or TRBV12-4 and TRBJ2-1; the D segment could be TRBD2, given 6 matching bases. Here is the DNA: TGTGCCAGCAGTTTGGCTGGCGGGGATGAGCAGTTCTTC. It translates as CASSLAGGDEQFF.